The rows below give T cell receptor beta chains drawn from one sample of a study of cytomegalovirus exposure and HLA in healthy donors. Assay: immunoSEQ multiplex PCR; the TCRdb copy retains only in-frame clones and omits some. Found here are around 80,000 clones, around 79% of them singletons; the top ten hold around 6%. Sequencing used PBMCs. These TCRs come from a female donor in good health and CMV-seronegative. CDR3s include the opening cysteine and the closing phenylalanine or tryptophan. Fields, in order: J gene, V gene, CDR3 protein.

J gene: TRBJ2-3
V gene: TRBV19
CDR3 protein: CASSETGGYTQYF

J gene: TRBJ2-3
V gene: TRBV5-4
CDR3 protein: CASSLESSTDTQYF

J gene: TRBJ2-5
V gene: TRBV7-2
CDR3 protein: CASSLALIRQDQETQYF

J gene: TRBJ2-7
V gene: TRBV5-1
CDR3 protein: CASSAGPESRFSYEQYF

J gene: TRBJ1-5
V gene: TRBV15
CDR3 protein: CATSPTGQSNQPQHF

J gene: TRBJ1-1
V gene: TRBV2
CDR3 protein: CASSDPGGLDTEAFF

J gene: TRBJ1-6
V gene: TRBV6-5
CDR3 protein: CASSYSGTGSNSPLHF

J gene: TRBJ1-1
V gene: TRBV29-1
CDR3 protein: CSVGGGGVGNTEAFF

J gene: TRBJ1-5
V gene: TRBV19
CDR3 protein: CASSSRGNQPQHF

J gene: TRBJ1-1
V gene: TRBV5-1
CDR3 protein: CASSLDRSLGEAFF

J gene: TRBJ2-2
V gene: TRBV4-1
CDR3 protein: CASSQDGGSNTGELFF

J gene: TRBJ2-5
V gene: TRBV29-1
CDR3 protein: CSVVTGGGETQYF

J gene: TRBJ1-2
V gene: TRBV28
CDR3 protein: CASSWGQTYGYTF

J gene: TRBJ1-2
V gene: TRBV5-1
CDR3 protein: CASSETGASFGYTF

J gene: TRBJ1-5
V gene: TRBV6-5
CDR3 protein: CASSYHGSNQPQHF

J gene: TRBJ1-3
V gene: TRBV7-2
CDR3 protein: CASSLVGVSGNTIYF

J gene: TRBJ1-4
V gene: TRBV27
CDR3 protein: CASSLRGLTGTEKLFF

J gene: TRBJ2-7
V gene: TRBV29-1
CDR3 protein: CSVLGGREVWDYEQYF

J gene: TRBJ2-3
V gene: TRBV6-1
CDR3 protein: CASRTGQGADTQYF

J gene: TRBJ2-2
V gene: TRBV5-1
CDR3 protein: CASSLAGDTGELFF

J gene: TRBJ2-1
V gene: TRBV6-5
CDR3 protein: CASSYAPESGNEQFF

J gene: TRBJ1-3
V gene: TRBV18
CDR3 protein: CASSPAGSGNTIYF

J gene: TRBJ2-5
V gene: TRBV7-7
CDR3 protein: CASSMGQANQETQYF

J gene: TRBJ2-7
V gene: TRBV5-1
CDR3 protein: CASSLDPGGSYEQYF

J gene: TRBJ1-2
V gene: TRBV18
CDR3 protein: CASSADRVGGYTF

J gene: TRBJ2-3
V gene: TRBV6-1
CDR3 protein: CASSKLAVRHF

J gene: TRBJ1-2
V gene: TRBV28
CDR3 protein: CASSLRVRGYTF

J gene: TRBJ2-1
V gene: TRBV7-7
CDR3 protein: CASGSGNRDEQFF

J gene: TRBJ2-5
V gene: TRBV5-6
CDR3 protein: CASSSLGQYQETQYF

J gene: TRBJ2-5
V gene: TRBV5-1
CDR3 protein: CASSSGLESATQYF

J gene: TRBJ1-2
V gene: TRBV7-2
CDR3 protein: CASSLGGTGPNYGYTF

J gene: TRBJ1-1
V gene: TRBV25-1
CDR3 protein: CASSRGGAETEAFF

J gene: TRBJ2-3
V gene: TRBV7-3
CDR3 protein: CASSVSGGTDTQYF